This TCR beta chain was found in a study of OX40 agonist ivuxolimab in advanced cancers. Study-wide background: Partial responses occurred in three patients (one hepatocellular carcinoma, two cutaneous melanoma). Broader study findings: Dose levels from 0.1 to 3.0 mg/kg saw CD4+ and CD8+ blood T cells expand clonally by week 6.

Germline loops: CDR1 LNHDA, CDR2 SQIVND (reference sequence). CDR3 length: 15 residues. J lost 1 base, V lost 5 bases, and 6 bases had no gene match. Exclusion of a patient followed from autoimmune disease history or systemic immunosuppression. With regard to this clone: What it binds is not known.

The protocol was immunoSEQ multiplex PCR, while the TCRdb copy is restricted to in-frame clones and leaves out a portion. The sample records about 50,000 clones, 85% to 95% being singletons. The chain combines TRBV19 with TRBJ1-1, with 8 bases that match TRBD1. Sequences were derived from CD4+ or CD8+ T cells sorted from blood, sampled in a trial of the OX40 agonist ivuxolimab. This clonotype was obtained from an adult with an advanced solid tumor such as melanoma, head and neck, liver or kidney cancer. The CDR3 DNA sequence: TGTGCCAGTAGTCCCCAGGGGGCGCGGAACACTGAAGCTTTCTTT. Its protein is CASSPQGARNTEAFF.